This T cell receptor (beta chain) is drawn from a study of monozygotic twins with inflammatory bowel disease (dated by TCRdb to between 2019 and 2020). For the wider study: The full study comprised some 30 monozygotic twin pairs: nine German pairs (four IBD-concordant, five IBD-discordant) and 19 IBD-discordant Danish pairs. Within discordant pairs, disease-associated traits were sought mainly by comparing IBD patients with their genetically identical healthy co-twins. Each individual had, on average, about 151 000 unique TCRalpha sequences and 181 000 unique TCRbeta sequences available for analysis.

The CDR3 goes from the cysteine to the phenylalanine over 15 residues. Only the protein sequence is given. CDR1 DFQATT and CDR2 SNEGSKA are derived from the germline V gene (reference sequence). From each donor, a roughly 2.6 ml peripheral blood sample was collected into PAXgene tubes and stored at -80 degrees C. Without T cell sorting, total RNA was isolated from whole blood using the PAXgene blood miRNA kit on an automated QIAcube. Peripheral blood from monozygotic twin pairs who were concordant or discordant for inflammatory bowel disease underwent deep TCRalpha and TCRbeta repertoire profiling using unique molecular barcoding. Smoking habits were recorded for all twin pairs, and individuals were classified as current, former or never smokers. As for this clonotype: It has no known antigen specificity.

The paper's findings and limits, for the study overall: Repertoire similarity did not differ between concordant and discordant twins, possibly due to limited statistical power. A decrease in TCRbeta repertoire diversity, as measured by inverse Simpson index, was observed in IBD patients compared with their healthy co-twins. Distinction between different T cell subtypes could not be achieved in the analysis. No single strong signal or clonotype linked to IBD turned up in the results, so the idea that one exists was not supported. Compared with healthy twins, IBD patients had fewer clonotypes in common with other individuals, a difference most pronounced in patients showing signs of disease activity. Background noise and inter-individual variability may have been introduced into the repertoires by the differing immunosuppressive treatments among patients.

The library was produced with 5' RACE. The input for every TCR library was approximately 3,500 ng of total RNA. cDNA was synthesized with SMARTScribe reverse transcriptase in eight separate reactions per sample. During cDNA synthesis, template switching introduced unique molecular identifiers that contained a 6-nucleotide sample barcode. TCRalpha and TCRbeta cDNA was amplified in two nested PCRs of around 15 and 10 cycles, and bead purification was carried out after each PCR. Before amplification, the cDNA was treated with uracil DNA-glycosylase and purified using the QIAquick PCR purification kit. The second PCR added Illumina TruSeq-compatible adapters along with sample-specific barcodes. TapeStation and Qubit were used to check library quality and concentration, and around 5.3 ng of each library was pooled. Sequencing of pooled libraries was carried out on an Illumina HiSeq2500 single-index Rapid Run using 2 x 100 bp reads and custom sequencing primers. The original methods were these. UMI-based consensus assembly with MiGEC version 1.2.6 was used to correct PCR and sequencing errors. MiXCR version 2.1.1 was used for V(D)J alignment, clonotype assembly and CDR3 extraction. Normalisation of gene usage, clonotype sharing and MAIT/NKT TCR abundance was achieved by analysing the top 1000, 10 000 and 20 000 clonotypes per sample. Diversity was computed as the inverse Simpson index with the vegan R package after downsampling to 27 000 UMIs. Paired Mann-Whitney U tests were applied to discordant twin pairs, with Benjamini-Hochberg correction for multiple testing. TCRdb reprocessed the public reads and reports one entry per CDR3 protein sequence, without DNA. The V and J calls reflect TCRdb's pipeline rather than the authors' work. The sample has approximately 160,000 distinct CDR3 sequences on record. Of the sample, around 7.2% is held by the ten largest clones.

The chain is encoded by TRBV20-1 joined to TRBJ2-1; the D call from TCRdb, TRBD2, cannot be confirmed without DNA. The sample was blood. This TCR was recovered from a human donor with ulcerative colitis or Crohn's disease, or a healthy co-twin of an affected twin (not recorded which). The CDR3: CSARRAGGTYNEQFF.